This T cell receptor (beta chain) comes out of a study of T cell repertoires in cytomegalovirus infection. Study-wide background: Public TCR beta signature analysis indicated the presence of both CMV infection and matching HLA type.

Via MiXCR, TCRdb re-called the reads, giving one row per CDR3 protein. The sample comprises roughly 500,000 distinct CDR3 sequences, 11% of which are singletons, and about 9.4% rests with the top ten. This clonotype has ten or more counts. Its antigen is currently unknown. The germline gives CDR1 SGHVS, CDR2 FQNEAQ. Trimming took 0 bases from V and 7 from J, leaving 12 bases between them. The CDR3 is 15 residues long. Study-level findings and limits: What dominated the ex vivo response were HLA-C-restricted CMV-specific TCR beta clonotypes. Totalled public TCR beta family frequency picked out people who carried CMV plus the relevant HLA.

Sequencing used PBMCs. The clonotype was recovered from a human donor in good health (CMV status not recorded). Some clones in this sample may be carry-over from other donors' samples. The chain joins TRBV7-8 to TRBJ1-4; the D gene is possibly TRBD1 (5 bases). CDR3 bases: TGTGCCAGCAGCTTAGCGGCAGGGCTTGGTGAAAAACTGTTTTTT. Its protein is CASSLAAGLGEKLFF.